One sample yielded the 27 T cell receptor beta chains listed below, sequenced in a study of blood T cell repertoires in COVID-19. The protocol was immunoSEQ multiplex PCR, while the TCRdb copy is restricted to in-frame clones and leaves out a portion. The repertoire includes 100,000 to 110,000 clones, 70% to 90% of them detected once, and 9.5% to 15% sits in the top ten. The sequencing input was peripheral blood. Source of these receptors: a human donor in a cohort sampled during active COVID-19.

CDR3: CASSLYGGYTF. The DNA for the CDR3 is TGTGCCAGCAGTTTATACGGTGGCTACACCTTC. The chain uses TRBV12-3 or TRBV12-4 and TRBJ1-2; no clear D gene. The ends were cut back, 2 bases at V and 7 bases at J, with 5 bases in the middle. The CDR3 has 11 residues.

V is TRBV5-4 and J is TRBJ2-1, with 8 bases matching TRBD2. The CDR3 sequence is 15 residues long. The V gene end was trimmed by 4 bases and the J gene end by 4 bases; junction bases not matched to a gene: 7. CDR1 and CDR2 (germline): SGHNT, YYREEE (reference sequence). This chain's CDR3 is CASSRPGLGYNEQFF. CDR3 sequence (DNA): TGTGCCAGCAGCCGACCGGGACTAGGGTACAATGAGCAGTTCTTC. Drawing the rest from reference TRBV5-4 and TRBJ2-1, the complete variable domain is ETGVTQSPTHLIKTRGQQVTLRCSSQSGHNTVSWYQQALGQGPQFIFQYYREEENGRGNFPPRFSGLQFPNYSSELNVNALELDDSALYLCASSRPGLGYNEQFFGPGTRLTVL.

The chain carries TRBV2 and TRBJ1-5; TRBD1 agrees at 9 bases. Losses at the gene ends were 4 bases for V and 2 bases for J; bases not matched to a gene: 0. Germline CDR1 reads SNHLY; CDR2 reads FYNNEI. This CDR3 comprises 14 residues. The CDR3 is CASSGDRGNQPQHF. CDR3 DNA sequence: TGTGCCAGCAGTGGGGACAGGGGCAATCAGCCCCAGCATTTT.

The V and J genes are TRBV5-1 and TRBJ2-5; the match to TRBD1 covers 7 bases. V dropped 1 base and J dropped 5; count of bases not matched to a gene: 5. CDR3 length: 14 residues. Looked up from germline, CDR1 is SGHRS and CDR2 is YFSETQ. In DNA, the CDR3 is TGCGCCAGCAGCTTGACAGGGGCCGGGGAGACCCAGTACTTC. Translating it yields CASSLTGAGETQYF.

This rearrangement joins TRBV2 to TRBJ2-1, with 10 bases lining up with TRBD2. There are 17 residues in the CDR3. Trimming cost V 1 base and J 7 bases; bases outside gene matches: 10. The germline V gene encodes CDR1 SNHLY and CDR2 FYNNEI. CDR3 sequence: CASSEEKIAGGGNEQFF. CDR3 bases: TGTGCCAGCAGTGAAGAGAAAATAGCGGGGGGTGGGAATGAGCAGTTCTTC.

The rearrangement links TRBV5-5 to TRBJ1-2; 8 bases are a match to TRBD1. With 0 bases clipped from V and 2 bases from J, the junction kept 3 bases outside the gene matches. Germline loops: CDR1 SGHKS, CDR2 YYEKEE (reference sequence). The CDR3 extends over 15 amino acids. CDR3 DNA sequence: TGTGCCAGCAGCTTGGGGACAGGGCCCAACTATGGCTACACCTTC. Translation: CASSLGTGPNYGYTF.

This clone has just a few counts. The V gene is TRBV4-1, the J gene TRBJ1-1, with 7 bases that match TRBD1. Per the germline V gene, CDR1 is MGHRA and CDR2 is YSYEKL. After removal of 4 bases from V and 1 base from J, the junction contained 3 bases not matched to a gene. The CDR3 loop spans 14 amino acids. CDR3 amino acids: CASSPQGGNTEAFF. CDR3 coding DNA: TGCGCCAGCAGCCCTCAGGGGGGGAACACTGAAGCTTTCTTT.

The chain is built from TRBV27 and TRBJ2-7; 9 bases map to TRBD2. The CDR3 extends over 15 amino acids. V shed 4 bases, J shed 2 bases, and the junction held 6 bases outside the gene matches. Germline V lookup: CDR1 MNHEY, CDR2 SMNVEV (reference sequence). The CDR3 is CASSYLAGTPYEQYF. Here the CDR3 DNA reads TGTGCCAGCAGTTACCTAGCGGGGACGCCCTACGAGCAGTACTTC.

This sequence joins TRBV19 and TRBJ1-1; no clear D gene. Deletions cut 3 bases from V and 1 base from J, with 6 bases between. This CDR3 is built from 13 residues. The germline CDR1 and CDR2 sequences are LNHDA and SQIVND (reference sequence). The CDR3 spells CASSIGANTEAFF. The CDR3 DNA reads TGTGCCAGTAGTATCGGAGCGAACACTGAAGCTTTCTTT.

The gene calls are TRBV6-5 and TRBJ1-2; TRBD1 aligns across 8 bases. Germline lookup yields CDR1 MNHEY and CDR2 SVGAGI. The length of the CDR3 is 15 residues. Trimming cost V 5 bases and J 2 bases; bases outside gene matches: 7. In DNA, the CDR3 is TGTGCCAGCAGTCGACTTTGGGACAGGAACTATGGCTACACCTTC. As protein: CASSRLWDRNYGYTF.

CDR3 DNA sequence: TGCGCCAGCAGCCAACGTTGGTCGGGAGCTTTCTTT. Amino acid sequence: CASSQRWSGAFF. The chain recombines TRBV4-3 with TRBJ1-1; D remains ambiguous. The V gene's germline CDR1 is LGHNA and CDR2 YSLEER. The CDR3 runs to 12 residues. V lost 2 bases to trimming and J lost 10 bases, with 11 bases between them.

The chain recombines TRBV5-1 with TRBJ1-4; D may be TRBD1 (6 bases). CDR1 and CDR2 from the germline V gene are SGHRS and YFSETQ. Trimming stripped 0 bases from V and 7 bases from J, with 16 bases between. This CDR3 spans 16 amino acids. CDR3 sequence reads: CASSLAGAGEGEKLFF. DNA for the CDR3: TGCGCCAGCAGCTTGGCCGGCGCAGGGGAAGGTGAAAAACTGTTTTTT.

The CDR3 nucleotides are TGTGCCAGTAGTACCACAGGGGGCAAGGATAATTCACCCCTCCACTTT. It specifies CASSTTGGKDNSPLHF. V is TRBV19 and J is TRBJ1-6; TRBD1 agrees at 9 bases. With 4 bases clipped from V and 5 bases from J, the junction kept 6 bases outside the gene matches. The length of the CDR3 is 16 residues. Germline V lookup: CDR1 LNHDA, CDR2 SQIVND (reference sequence).

The rearrangement links TRBV7-2 to TRBJ2-5; perhaps TRBD2 as D (6 bases). CDR3 size: 16 residues. With 5 bases removed from V and 4 bases from J, the gap between germline ends came to 20 bases. The V gene's germline CDR1 is SGHTA and CDR2 FQGNSA. The CDR3 DNA reads as TGTGCCAGCAGCACCCCCGCGCCACGGAGGGGAGAGACCCAGTACTTC. Translating it yields CASSTPAPRRGETQYF.

This clone was seen a single time. The genes are TRBV6-5 and TRBJ2-7; maybe TRBD1 (5 bases). V was cut by 2 bases and J by 7 bases, with 15 bases left in between. The CDR3 sequence is 14 residues long. In germline, CDR1 is MNHEY, CDR2 SVGAGI. CDR3 in amino acids: CASSYRTNLGEQYF. The CDR3 DNA reads TGTGCCAGCAGTTACAGGACAAATCTAGGGGAGCAGTACTTC.

The V and J genes are TRBV5-1 and TRBJ2-2, with a tentative D call TRBD1 (5 bases). CDR1 and CDR2 from the germline V gene are SGHRS and YFSETQ. V lost 0 bases and J 1 base, leaving 7 bases between the germline ends. This CDR3 is 15 amino acids long. CDR3 loop: CASSLGQWNTGELFF. The CDR3, as DNA: TGCGCCAGCAGCTTGGGACAGTGGAACACCGGGGAGCTGTTTTTT.

The chain uses TRBV6-5 and TRBJ1-5; 8 bases are a match to TRBD1. V gave up 6 bases and J gave up 3 bases; unmatched junction bases: 4. The CDR3 loop spans 14 amino acids. Germline CDR1 reads MNHEY; CDR2 reads SVGAGI. CDR3: CASSRQGSNQPQHF. CDR3 bases: TGTGCCAGCAGCCGACAGGGGTCCAATCAGCCCCAGCATTTT.

The chain links TRBV7-2 to TRBJ2-6; 8 positions agree with TRBD1. The ends lost 3 bases at V and 3 bases at J; junction bases unmatched: 7. Germline V CDR1 and CDR2: SGHTA, FQGNSA. The CDR3 totals 17 residues. The DNA for the CDR3 is TGTGCCAGCAGCTTTGGACAGGGAAATTTTGGGGCCAACGTCCTGACTTTC. It encodes CASSFGQGNFGANVLTF.

The genes are TRBV18 and TRBJ2-1; 12 bases are a match to TRBD2. V lost 5 bases to trimming and J lost 0 bases; unmatched junction nucleotides: 5. The germline gives CDR1 KGHSH, CDR2 LQKENI. The CDR3 covers 17 residues. The CDR3 coding sequence is TGTGCCAGCTCATCAGGACTAGCGGGAAGCTCCTACAATGAGCAGTTCTTC. Translating it yields CASSSGLAGSSYNEQFF. Filled out from reference TRBV18 and TRBJ2-1, the complete variable domain reads NAGVMQNPRHLVRRRGQEARLRCSPMKGHSHVYWYRQLPEEGLKFMVYLQKENIIDESGMPKERFSAEFPKEGPSILRIQQVVRGDSAAYFCASSSGLAGSSYNEQFFGPGTRLTVL.

V gene TRBV9 combines with J gene TRBJ2-2; D perhaps matches TRBD1 (5 bases). Per the germline V gene, CDR1 is SGDLS and CDR2 is YYNGEE. Trimming took 0 bases from V and 3 from J, leaving 6 bases between them. CDR3 length: 14 amino acids. CDR3 nucleotides: TGTGCCAGCAGCGTAGGGGGCGACACCGGGGAGCTGTTTTTT. It is translated as CASSVGGDTGELFF.

The chain couples TRBV6-2 or TRBV6-3 to TRBJ1-1; D is unclear. The length of the CDR3 is 14 residues. Deletions cut 6 bases from V and 1 base from J, with 12 bases between. Per germline, CDR1 MNHEY and CDR2 SVGEGT. CDR3 amino acids: CASSSTPGNTEAFF. In DNA form, the CDR3 reads TGTGCCAGCAGCTCTACTCCAGGGAACACTGAAGCTTTCTTT.

The chain recombines TRBV5-4 with TRBJ1-1, with 11 nucleotides matching TRBD1. The J segment lost 3 bases and the V segment lost 4 bases, leaving 8 bases of the junction unmatched. The CDR3 length is 16 residues. CDR1 SGHNT and CDR2 YYREEE come from the germline V gene (reference sequence). The CDR3: CASSGGQGARDTEAFF. In DNA, the CDR3 is TGTGCCAGCAGCGGAGGACAGGGGGCGCGAGACACTGAAGCTTTCTTT.

V gene TRBV5-4 combines with J gene TRBJ2-5; the match to TRBD2 covers 8 bases. The CDR3 is 15 amino acids. The junction had 3 bases not matched to a gene; V was cut back by 0 bases and J by 2 bases. Germline V gene lookup returns CDR1 SGHNT and CDR2 YYREEE (reference sequence). In DNA, the CDR3 is TGTGCCAGCAGCTTGGAAGCGGGGGCTCAAGAGACCCAGTACTTC. Translating gives CASSLEAGAQETQYF.

The rearrangement joins TRBV6-2 or TRBV6-3 to TRBJ1-1, with a tentative D call TRBD1 (5 bases). V was pared by 0 bases and J by 0 bases, with 8 bases between. The CDR3 is 15 amino acids. Germline CDR1 MNHEY, CDR2 SVGEGT. CDR3 protein: CASSYSQGLNTEAFF. Here the CDR3 DNA reads TGTGCCAGCAGTTACTCGCAGGGCTTGAACACTGAAGCTTTCTTT.

This clone was seen more than once but under ten times. The chain joins TRBV27 to TRBJ1-4, with a possible D match to TRBD1 (6 bases). The CDR3 sequence is 13 residues long. CDR1 MNHEY and CDR2 SMNVEV come from the germline V gene (reference sequence). Trimming stripped 7 bases from V and 4 bases from J, with 10 bases between. CDR3 sequence reads: CASKGVLNEKLFF. The DNA of the CDR3 is TGTGCCAGCAAGGGGGTTCTTAATGAAAAACTGTTTTTT.

The V and J genes are TRBV9 and TRBJ2-2, with 9 bases matching TRBD1. J gave up 4 bases and V 3 bases, and 10 bases lay outside the gene matches. Germline V lookup: CDR1 SGDLS, CDR2 YYNGEE. CDR3 size: 17 residues. CDR3: CASSEEGTGLGTGELFF. The CDR3 nucleotides read TGTGCCAGCAGCGAGGAGGGGACAGGGCTTGGCACCGGGGAGCTGTTTTTT.

V usage is TRBV11-2 and J usage is TRBJ2-7; 12 bases fit TRBD2. The V and J ends lost 8 bases and 0 bases, in that order; junction bases with no gene match: 2. Germline V gene lookup returns CDR1 SGHAT and CDR2 FQNNGV. The CDR3 has 14 amino acids. CDR3 DNA sequence: TGTGCCAGCGGACTAGCGGGACACTCCTACGAGCAGTACTTC. Protein sequence: CASGLAGHSYEQYF.